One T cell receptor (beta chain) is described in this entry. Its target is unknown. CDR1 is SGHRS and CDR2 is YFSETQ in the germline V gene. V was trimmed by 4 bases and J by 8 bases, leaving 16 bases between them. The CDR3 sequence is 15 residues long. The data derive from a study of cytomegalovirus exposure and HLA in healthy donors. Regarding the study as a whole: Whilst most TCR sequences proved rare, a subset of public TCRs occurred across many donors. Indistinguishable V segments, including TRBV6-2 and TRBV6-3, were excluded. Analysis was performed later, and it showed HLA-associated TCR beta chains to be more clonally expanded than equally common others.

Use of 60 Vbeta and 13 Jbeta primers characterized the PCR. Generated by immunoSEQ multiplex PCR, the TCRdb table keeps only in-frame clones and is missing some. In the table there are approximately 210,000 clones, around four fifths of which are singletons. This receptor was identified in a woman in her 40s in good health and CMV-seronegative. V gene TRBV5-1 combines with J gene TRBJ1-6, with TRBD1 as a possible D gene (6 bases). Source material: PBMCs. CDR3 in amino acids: CASSPGGAGDSPLHF. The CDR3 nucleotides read TGCGCCAGCAGCCCGGGGGGGGCAGGTGATTCACCCCTCCACTTT.